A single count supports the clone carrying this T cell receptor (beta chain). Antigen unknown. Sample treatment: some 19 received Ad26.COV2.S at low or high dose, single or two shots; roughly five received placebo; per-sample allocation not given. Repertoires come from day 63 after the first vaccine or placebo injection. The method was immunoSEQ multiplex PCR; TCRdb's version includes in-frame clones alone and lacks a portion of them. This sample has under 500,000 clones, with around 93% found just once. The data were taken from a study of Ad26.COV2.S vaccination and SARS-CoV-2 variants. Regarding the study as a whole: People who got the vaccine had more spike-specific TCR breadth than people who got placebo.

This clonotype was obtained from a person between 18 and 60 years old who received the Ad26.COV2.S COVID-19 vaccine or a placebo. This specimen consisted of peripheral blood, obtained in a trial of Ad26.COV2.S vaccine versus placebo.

The CDR3 nucleotides read TGCGCCAGCAGCTTGGCCTCGGGAGATAAGCAGTTCTTC. Protein: CASSLASGDKQFF. The chain employs TRBV5-1 and TRBJ2-1, with D possibly being TRBD2 (6 bases). The germline CDR1 and CDR2 sequences are SGHRS and YFSETQ. CDR3 size: 13 residues. Trimming took off 0 bases at V and 11 bases at J, with 12 bases between the two ends.